A single sample gave rise to the 10 T cell receptor beta chains below, sequenced in a study of cytomegalovirus exposure and HLA in healthy donors. It was with 60 Vbeta and 13 Jbeta primers that the PCR ran. Assay: immunoSEQ multiplex PCR; the TCRdb copy retains only in-frame clones and omits some. Of around 100,000 clones listed, 70% to 90% are singletons. Sample: PBMCs. Receptors originate from a woman between 18 and 29 years old in good health and CMV-seropositive.

This clone has just one count. The junction and the germline gene differ at one end; a read error may be behind it. This chain links TRBV4-1 with TRBJ2-2; 11 bases are a match to TRBD2. The CDR3 contains 14 residues. Germline CDR1 MGHRA, CDR2 YSYEKL. DNA of the CDR3: TGCGCCAGCTGCCAGACTAGCGGGGACGGGGAGCTGTTTTTT. Its translation: CASCQTSGDGELFF.

This chain joins TRBV6-5 and TRBJ1-1, with D possibly matching TRBD1 (6 bases). The CDR3 is 14 amino acids. Trimming took off 5 bases at V and 4 bases at J, with 14 bases between the two ends. Germline assignment: CDR1 MNHEY and CDR2 SVGAGI. In nucleotides, the CDR3 is TGTGCCAGCAGTAAGCAGGGGCGGTTCACTGAAGCTTTCTTT. As protein: CASSKQGRFTEAFF.

The chain is built from TRBV5-3 and TRBJ1-1, with 9 bases fitting TRBD1. TRBV5-3 is identified as an open reading frame with a role that is uncertain. V shed 1 base, J shed 5 bases, and the junction held 3 bases outside the gene matches. The CDR3 length is 14 residues. The CDR3 protein is CARSLRQGVTEAFF. CDR3 nucleotides: TGTGCCAGAAGCTTGAGACAGGGGGTGACTGAAGCTTTCTTT.

The J gene is TRBJ1-1, the V gene TRBV25-1; 12 bases fit TRBD1. CDR1 and CDR2 (germline): MGHDK, SYGVNS. The junction had 7 bases not matched to a gene; V was cut back by 1 base and J by 4 bases. The CDR3 has 17 amino acids. CDR3 sequence (DNA): TGTGCCAGCAGTGAATTTGGGGGACAGGGGGCCGGCACTGAAGCTTTCTTT. It codes for CASSEFGGQGAGTEAFF.

This chain uses TRBV5-1 with TRBJ2-3; TRBD2 is a possible D gene (5 bases). Germline V gene sequence: CDR1 SGHRS, CDR2 YFSETQ. V lost 4 bases and J lost 2, with 14 bases in between. This CDR3 is built from 15 residues. The CDR3: CASSPNGLITDTQYF. The CDR3 DNA reads as TGCGCCAGCAGCCCGAACGGACTGATCACAGATACGCAGTATTTT.

CDR3 loop: CATSRDRGWTEAFF. CDR3 nucleotides: TGTGCCACCAGCAGGGACAGGGGATGGACTGAAGCTTTCTTT. The rearrangement uses TRBV15 and TRBJ1-1, with 9 bases matching TRBD1. The J segment lost 5 bases and the V segment lost 3 bases, leaving 4 bases of the junction unmatched. Germline values: CDR1 LNHNV, CDR2 YYDKDF (reference sequence). This CDR3 has 14 residues. Looking up the rest from reference TRBV15 and TRBJ1-1 gives the full variable domain: DAMVIQNPRYQVTQFGKPVTLSCSQTLNHNVMYWYQQKSSQAPKLLFHYYDKDFNNEADTPDNFQSRRPNTSFCFLDIRSPGLGDTAMYLCATSRDRGWTEAFFGQGTRLTVV.

This sequence joins TRBV5-4 and TRBJ2-1, with 10 bases lining up with TRBD2. The J segment lost 4 bases and the V segment lost 4 bases, leaving 5 bases of the junction unmatched. CDR3 size: 15 residues. In germline, CDR1 is SGHNT, CDR2 YYREEE (reference sequence). The CDR3 protein is CASSQRGGLYNEQFF. Here the CDR3 DNA reads TGTGCCAGCAGCCAGCGGGGGGGCCTGTACAATGAGCAGTTCTTC.

This chain uses TRBV28 with TRBJ2-1, with TRBD1 matching over 9 bases. J gave up 4 bases and V 2 bases, and 3 bases lay outside the gene matches. Germline CDR1 MDHEN, CDR2 SYDVKM. The length of the CDR3 is 15 residues. The CDR3 loop is CASSLVGQGYNEQFF. CDR3 DNA sequence: TGTGCCAGCAGTTTAGTGGGACAGGGTTACAATGAGCAGTTCTTC.

The rearrangement joins TRBV12-5 to TRBJ2-5, with 11 positions matching TRBD2. J lost 1 base, V lost 5 bases, and 6 bases had no gene match. Germline loops: CDR1 LGHNT, CDR2 FRNRAP. CDR3 length: 16 residues. CDR3 coding DNA: TGTGCTAGTGGTAATGCGGGACTAGCGGTCCAAGAGACCCAGTACTTC. Translated, it gives CASGNAGLAVQETQYF.

The chain employs TRBV15 and TRBJ2-7; TRBD2 matches at 12 bases. CDR3 length: 17 residues. Germline loops: CDR1 LNHNV, CDR2 YYDKDF (reference sequence). With 3 bases clipped from V and 6 bases from J, the junction kept 12 bases outside the gene matches. CDR3 protein: CATSSLAGGETFGEQYF. The CDR3 coding sequence is TGTGCCACCAGCAGTCTAGCGGGGGGGGAGACTTTCGGCGAGCAGTACTTC. Together with reference TRBV15 and TRBJ2-7, the CDR3 gives the full variable domain: DAMVIQNPRYQVTQFGKPVTLSCSQTLNHNVMYWYQQKSSQAPKLLFHYYDKDFNNEADTPDNFQSRRPNTSFCFLDIRSPGLGDTAMYLCATSSLAGGETFGEQYFGPGTRLTVT.